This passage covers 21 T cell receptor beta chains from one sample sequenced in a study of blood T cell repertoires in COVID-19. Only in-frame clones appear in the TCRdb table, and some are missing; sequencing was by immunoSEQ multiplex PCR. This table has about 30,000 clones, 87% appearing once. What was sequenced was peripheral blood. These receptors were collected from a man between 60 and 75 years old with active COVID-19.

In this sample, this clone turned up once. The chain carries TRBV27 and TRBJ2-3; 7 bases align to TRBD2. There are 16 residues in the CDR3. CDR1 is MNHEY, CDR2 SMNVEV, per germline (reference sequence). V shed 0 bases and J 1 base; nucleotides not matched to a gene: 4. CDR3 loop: CASSLSIGRGTDTQYF. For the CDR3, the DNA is TGTGCCAGCAGTTTATCTATAGGGAGGGGCACAGATACGCAGTATTTT.

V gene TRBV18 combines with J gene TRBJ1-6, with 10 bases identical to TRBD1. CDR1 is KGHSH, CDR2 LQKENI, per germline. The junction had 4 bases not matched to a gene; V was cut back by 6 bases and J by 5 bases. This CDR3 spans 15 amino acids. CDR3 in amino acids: CASSRGQGDNSPLHF. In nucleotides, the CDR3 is TGTGCCAGCTCGCGAGGACAGGGGGATAATTCACCCCTCCACTTT. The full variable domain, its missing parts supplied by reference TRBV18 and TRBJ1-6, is NAGVMQNPRHLVRRRGQEARLRCSPMKGHSHVYWYRQLPEEGLKFMVYLQKENIIDESGMPKERFSAEFPKEGPSILRIQQVVRGDSAAYFCASSRGQGDNSPLHFGNGTRLTVT.

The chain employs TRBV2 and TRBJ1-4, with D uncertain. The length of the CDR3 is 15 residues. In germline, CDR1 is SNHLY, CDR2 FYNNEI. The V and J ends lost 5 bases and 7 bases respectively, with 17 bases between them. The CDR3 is CASSTNRADGEKLFF. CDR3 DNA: TGTGCCAGCAGTACCAACAGAGCGGATGGTGAAAAACTGTTTTTT.

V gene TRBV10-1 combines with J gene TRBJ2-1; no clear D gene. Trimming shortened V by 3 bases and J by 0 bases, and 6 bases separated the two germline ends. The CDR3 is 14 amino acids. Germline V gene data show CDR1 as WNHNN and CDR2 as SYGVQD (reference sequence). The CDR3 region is CASSDRYSYNEQFF. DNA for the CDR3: TGCGCCAGCAGTGACAGGTACTCCTACAATGAGCAGTTCTTC.

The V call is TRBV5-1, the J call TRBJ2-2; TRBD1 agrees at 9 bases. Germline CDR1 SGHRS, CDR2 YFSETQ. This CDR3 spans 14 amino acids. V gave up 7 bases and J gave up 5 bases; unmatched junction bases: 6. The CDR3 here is CASQRQGDTGELFF. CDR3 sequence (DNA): TGCGCCAGCCAAAGACAGGGGGATACCGGGGAGCTGTTTTTT.

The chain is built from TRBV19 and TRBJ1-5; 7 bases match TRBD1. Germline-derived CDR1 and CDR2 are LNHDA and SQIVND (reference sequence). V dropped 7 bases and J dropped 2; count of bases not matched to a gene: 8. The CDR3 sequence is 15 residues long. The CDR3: CASTDRDAGNQPQHF. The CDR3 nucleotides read TGTGCCAGTACCGACAGGGACGCTGGCAATCAGCCCCAGCATTTT.

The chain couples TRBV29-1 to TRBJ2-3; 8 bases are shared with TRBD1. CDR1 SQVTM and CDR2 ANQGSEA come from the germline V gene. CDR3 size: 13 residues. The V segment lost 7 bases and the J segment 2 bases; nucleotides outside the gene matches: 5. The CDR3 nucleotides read TGCAGCGGAGGGACAGGTCCCACAGATACGCAGTATTTT. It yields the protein CSGGTGPTDTQYF.

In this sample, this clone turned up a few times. CDR3 nucleotides: TGCGCCAGCAGTGATACCCGACAGGGACAGTACTTC. Translated: CASSDTRQGQYF. J is TRBJ2-7 and V is TRBV10-1; 7 nucleotides agree with TRBD1. V lost 3 bases to trimming and J lost 10 bases; unmatched junction nucleotides: 6. CDR1 is WNHNN, CDR2 SYGVQD, per germline (reference sequence). The CDR3 sequence is 12 residues long.

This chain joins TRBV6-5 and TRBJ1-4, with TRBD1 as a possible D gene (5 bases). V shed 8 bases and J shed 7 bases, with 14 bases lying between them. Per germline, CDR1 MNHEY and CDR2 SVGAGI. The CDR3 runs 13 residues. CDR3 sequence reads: CASAILRGEKLFF. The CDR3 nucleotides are TGTGCCAGCGCCATCTTAAGGGGTGAAAAACTGTTTTTT.

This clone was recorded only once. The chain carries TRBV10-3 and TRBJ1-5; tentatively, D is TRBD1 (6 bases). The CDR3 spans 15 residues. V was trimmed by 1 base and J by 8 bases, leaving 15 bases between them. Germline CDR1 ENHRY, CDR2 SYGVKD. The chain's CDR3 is CAISEFAGGREPQHF. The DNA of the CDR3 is TGTGCCATCAGTGAGTTTGCGGGGGGCCGGGAGCCCCAGCATTTT.

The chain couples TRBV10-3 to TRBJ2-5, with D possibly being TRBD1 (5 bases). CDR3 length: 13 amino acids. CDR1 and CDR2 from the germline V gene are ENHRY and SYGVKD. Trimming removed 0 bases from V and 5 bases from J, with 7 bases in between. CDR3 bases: TGTGCCATCAGTGAGTCGCCAGGGGAGACCCAGTACTTC. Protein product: CAISESPGETQYF.

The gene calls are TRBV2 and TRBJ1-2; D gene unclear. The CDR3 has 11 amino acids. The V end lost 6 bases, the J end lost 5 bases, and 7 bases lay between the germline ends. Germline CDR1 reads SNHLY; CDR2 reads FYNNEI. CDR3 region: CASSAEYGYTF. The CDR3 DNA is TGTGCCAGCAGCGCTGAGTATGGCTACACCTTC.

DNA of the CDR3: TGTGCCAGCAGGCCCACAGGGAGAAACACAGATACGCAGTATTTT. It encodes CASRPTGRNTDTQYF. The chain uses TRBV7-8 and TRBJ2-3, with D possibly TRBD1 on 6 matching bases. With 6 bases removed from V and 2 bases from J, the gap between germline ends came to 15 bases. CDR3 length: 15 amino acids. Germline V gene sequence: CDR1 SGHVS, CDR2 FQNEAQ.

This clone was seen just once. DNA of the CDR3: TGCGCCAGCAGCTTGAGGGGGACAGGGCTTGACGAGCAGTACTTC. It yields the protein CASSLRGTGLDEQYF. V gene TRBV5-1 combines with J gene TRBJ2-7; 9 positions match TRBD1. The CDR3 has 15 residues. The germline gives CDR1 SGHRS, CDR2 YFSETQ. V lost 1 base, J lost 5 bases, and 7 bases stayed unmatched.

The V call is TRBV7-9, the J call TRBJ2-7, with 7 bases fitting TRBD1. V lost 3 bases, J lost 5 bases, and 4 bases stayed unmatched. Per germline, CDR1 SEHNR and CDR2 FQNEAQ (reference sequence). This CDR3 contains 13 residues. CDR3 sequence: CASSLTGINEQYF. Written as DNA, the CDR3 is TGTGCCAGCAGCTTGACAGGGATTAACGAGCAGTACTTC.

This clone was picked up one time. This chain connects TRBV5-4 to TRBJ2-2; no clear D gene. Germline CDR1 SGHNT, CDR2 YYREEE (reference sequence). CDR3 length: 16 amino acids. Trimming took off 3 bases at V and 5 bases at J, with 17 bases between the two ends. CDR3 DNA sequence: TGTGCCAGCAGCTCCCCTACGGGTGTGGTGACCGGGGAGCTGTTTTTT. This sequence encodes CASSSPTGVVTGELFF.

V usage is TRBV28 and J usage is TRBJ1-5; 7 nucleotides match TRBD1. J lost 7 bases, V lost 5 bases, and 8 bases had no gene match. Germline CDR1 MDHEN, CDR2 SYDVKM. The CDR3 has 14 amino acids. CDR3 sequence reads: CASSNNRGRQPQHF. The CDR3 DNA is TGTGCCAGCAGTAACAACAGGGGACGGCAGCCCCAGCATTTT.

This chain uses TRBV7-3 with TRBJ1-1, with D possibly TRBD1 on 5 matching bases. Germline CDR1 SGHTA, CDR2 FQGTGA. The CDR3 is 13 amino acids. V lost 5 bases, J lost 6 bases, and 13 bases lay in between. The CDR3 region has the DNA TGTGCCAGCAGCCCAGGGATTACCGCTGAAGCTTTCTTT. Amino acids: CASSPGITAEAFF.

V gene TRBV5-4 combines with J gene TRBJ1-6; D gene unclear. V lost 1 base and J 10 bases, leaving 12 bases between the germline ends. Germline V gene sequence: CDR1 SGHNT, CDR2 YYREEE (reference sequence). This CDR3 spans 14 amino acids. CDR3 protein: CASSLNQVQSPLHF. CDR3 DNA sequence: TGTGCCAGCAGCTTGAACCAGGTCCAGTCACCCCTCCACTTT.

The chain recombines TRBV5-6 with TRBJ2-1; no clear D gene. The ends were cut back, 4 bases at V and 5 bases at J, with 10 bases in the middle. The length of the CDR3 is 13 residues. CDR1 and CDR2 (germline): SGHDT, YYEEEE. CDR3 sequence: CASSRGADNEQFF. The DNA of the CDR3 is TGTGCCAGCAGCCGAGGAGCCGACAATGAGCAGTTCTTC.

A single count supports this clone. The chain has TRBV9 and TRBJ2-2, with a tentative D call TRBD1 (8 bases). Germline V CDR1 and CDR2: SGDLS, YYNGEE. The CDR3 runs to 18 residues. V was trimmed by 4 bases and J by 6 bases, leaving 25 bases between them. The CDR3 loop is CASSLPRGGQDLPGELFF. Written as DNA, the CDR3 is TGTGCCAGCAGCTTACCAAGGGGGGGACAGGACCTTCCCGGGGAGCTGTTTTTT.